What follows are 8 T cell receptor beta chains derived from one specimen sequenced in a study of blood T cells in healthy people across ages. The use of a sample-barcoded 5' primer and a J-beta primer mix characterized a second PCR of about 7 to 12 cycles. Each CDR3 protein gets one entry after TCRdb re-called the 5' RACE reads with MiXCR. The table lists some 1.6 million distinct CDR3 sequences, about 35% of them singletons, with around 10% in the top ten. Material for sequencing was blood. The receptors stem from a woman aged 25-40 years in good health.

This clonotype was observed a few times. The CDR3 loop reads CASSLTSSENEQFF. The DNA for the CDR3 is TGCGCCAGCAGCTTGACTAGCTCCGAGAATGAGCAGTTCTTC. The V and J genes are TRBV5-1 and TRBJ2-1; D possibly corresponds to TRBD2 (6 bases). The V gene's germline CDR1 is SGHRS and CDR2 YFSETQ. Trimming took off 1 base at V and 7 bases at J, with 12 bases between the two ends. The CDR3 extends over 14 amino acids. Using reference TRBV5-1 and TRBJ2-1 for the parts outside the CDR3, the full variable domain is KAGVTQTPRYLIKTRGQQVTLSCSPISGHRSVSWYQQTPGQGLQFLFEYFSETQRNKGNFPGRFSGRQFSNSRSEMNVSTLELGDSALYLCASSLTSSENEQFFGPGTRLTVL.

V and J are TRBV20-1 and TRBJ2-1, with TRBD2 identical over 15 bases. There are 16 residues in the CDR3. Germline V lookup: CDR1 DFQATT, CDR2 SNEGSKA (reference sequence). After removal of 6 bases from V and 6 bases from J, the junction contained 9 bases not matched to a gene. The CDR3 DNA is TGCAGTGCCCTCAGGACTAGCGGGGGGGCCAGCAATGAGCAGTTCTTC. This sequence encodes CSALRTSGGASNEQFF.

This clonotype occurred a few times. V is TRBV15 and J is TRBJ2-5, with TRBD1 matching 9 bases. With V trimmed by 7 bases and J by 4 bases, 7 bases remained unmatched. The CDR3 is 14 residues long. Germline V gives CDR1 LNHNV, CDR2 YYDKDF (reference sequence). The CDR3 nucleotides read TGTGCCACCACCCTCGGGACAGGGAGAGAGACCCAGTACTTC. Amino acid sequence: CATTLGTGRETQYF.

V usage is TRBV18 and J usage is TRBJ2-3; no definite D call. Germline V gives CDR1 KGHSH, CDR2 LQKENI. V gave up 3 bases and J gave up 0 bases, with 10 bases separating them. This CDR3 contains 15 residues. The CDR3 DNA reads TGTGCCAGCTCACCCGAAAGGGCCAGCACAGATACGCAGTATTTT. Translating gives CASSPERASTDTQYF.

CDR3 DNA sequence: TGCAGCGCTGCGGACTCGAATAGCAATCAGCCCCAGCATTTT. The encoded protein is CSAADSNSNQPQHF. The J gene is TRBJ1-5, the V gene TRBV29-1; D gene uncertain. There are 14 residues in the CDR3. CDR1 is SQVTM and CDR2 is ANQGSEA in the germline V gene. V lost 7 bases to trimming and J lost 0 bases, with 13 bases between them.

This clonotype has ten or more counts. Relative to the germline gene, one junction end is altered; a read error may explain this. V is TRBV27 and J is TRBJ2-3, with D perhaps being TRBD1 or TRBD2 (5 bases each). In germline, CDR1 is MNHEY, CDR2 SMNVEV (reference sequence). This CDR3 is 14 amino acids long. This chain's CDR3 is CASSFVGGTDTQYF. CDR3 DNA: TGCGCCAGCAGCTTCGTGGGGGGCACAGATACGCAGTATTTT.

This clonotype was counted between two and nine times. J is TRBJ2-5 and V is TRBV9, with 7 bases lining up with TRBD1. V trimming: 2 bases; J trimming: 3 bases; junction bases outside the gene matches: 4. CDR1 is SGDLS and CDR2 is YYNGEE in the germline V gene. This CDR3 comprises 14 residues. DNA for the CDR3: TGTGCCAGCAGCGTCGACAGGGAAAAAGAGACCCAGTACTTC. Encoded protein: CASSVDREKETQYF.

This chain uses TRBV7-9 with TRBJ1-1; 8 bases align to TRBD1. Germline lookup yields CDR1 SEHNR and CDR2 FQNEAQ (reference sequence). This CDR3 contains 15 residues. The V segment lost 5 bases and the J segment 4 bases; nucleotides outside the gene matches: 9. The CDR3 region is CASSAGQGAATEAFF. In DNA, the CDR3 is TGTGCCAGCAGCGCCGGGCAGGGGGCTGCCACTGAAGCTTTCTTT.